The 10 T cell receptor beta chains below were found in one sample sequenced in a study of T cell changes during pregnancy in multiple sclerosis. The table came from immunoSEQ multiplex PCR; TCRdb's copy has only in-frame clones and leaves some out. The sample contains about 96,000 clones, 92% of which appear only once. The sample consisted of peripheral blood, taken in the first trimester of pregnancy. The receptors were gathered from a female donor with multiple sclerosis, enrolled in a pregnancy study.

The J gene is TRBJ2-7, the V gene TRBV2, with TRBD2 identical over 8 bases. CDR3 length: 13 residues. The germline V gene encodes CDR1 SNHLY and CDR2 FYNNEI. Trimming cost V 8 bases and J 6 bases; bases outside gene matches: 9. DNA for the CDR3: TGTGCCAGCGCGGAACTAGCGGCCTTCGAGCAGTACTTC. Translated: CASAELAAFEQYF.

Here the CDR3 DNA reads TGTGCCAGCAGTTTAAGCGGGTTAGTTGTCGAGCAGTACTTC. As protein: CASSLSGLVVEQYF. The chain employs TRBV28 and TRBJ2-7, with a possible D match to TRBD2 (6 bases). This CDR3 spans 14 amino acids. Germline V lookup: CDR1 MDHEN, CDR2 SYDVKM. Trimming took off 2 bases at V and 6 bases at J, with 14 bases between the two ends.

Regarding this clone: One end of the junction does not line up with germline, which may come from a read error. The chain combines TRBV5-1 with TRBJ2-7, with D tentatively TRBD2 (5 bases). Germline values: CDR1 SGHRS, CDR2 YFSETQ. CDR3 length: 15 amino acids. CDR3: CASRLVEGSSYEQYF. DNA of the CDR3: TGCGCCAGCAGGTTGGTTGAAGGGAGCTCCTACGAGCAGTACTTC.

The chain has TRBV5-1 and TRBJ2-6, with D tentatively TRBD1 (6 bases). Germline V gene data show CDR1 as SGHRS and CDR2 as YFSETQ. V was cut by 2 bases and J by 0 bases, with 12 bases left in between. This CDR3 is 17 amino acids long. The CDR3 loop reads CASSLPGQISGANVLTF. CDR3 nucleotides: TGCGCCAGCAGCTTACCGGGACAAATCTCTGGGGCCAACGTCCTGACTTTC.

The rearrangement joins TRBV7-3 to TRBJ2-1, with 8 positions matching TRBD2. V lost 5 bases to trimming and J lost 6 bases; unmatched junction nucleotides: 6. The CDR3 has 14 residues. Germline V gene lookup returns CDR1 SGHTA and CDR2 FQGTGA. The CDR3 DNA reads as TGTGCCAGCAGCCGGGGGACTAGAGGCAATGAGCAGTTCTTC. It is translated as CASSRGTRGNEQFF.

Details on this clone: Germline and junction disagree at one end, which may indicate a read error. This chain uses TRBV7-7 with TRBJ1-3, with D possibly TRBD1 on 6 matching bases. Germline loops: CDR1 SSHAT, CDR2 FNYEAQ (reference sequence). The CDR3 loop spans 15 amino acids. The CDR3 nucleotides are TGTGCTAGCAGCCGAGACAGGACCTCTGGAAACACCATATATTTT. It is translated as CASSRDRTSGNTIYF. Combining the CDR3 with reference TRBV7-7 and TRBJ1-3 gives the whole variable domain GAGVSQSPRYKVTKRGQDVTLRCDPISSHATLYWYQQALGQGPEFLTYFNYEAQPDKSGLPSDRFSAERPEGSISTLTIQRTEQRDSAMYRCASSRDRTSGNTIYFGEGSWLTVV.

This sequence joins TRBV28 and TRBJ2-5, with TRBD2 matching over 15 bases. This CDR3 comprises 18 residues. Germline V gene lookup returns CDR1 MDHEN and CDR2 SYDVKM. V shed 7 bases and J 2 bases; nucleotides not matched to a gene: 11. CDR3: CASTHGTSGRTSQETQYF. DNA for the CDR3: TGTGCCAGCACCCACGGGACTAGCGGGAGGACGAGTCAAGAGACCCAGTACTTC.

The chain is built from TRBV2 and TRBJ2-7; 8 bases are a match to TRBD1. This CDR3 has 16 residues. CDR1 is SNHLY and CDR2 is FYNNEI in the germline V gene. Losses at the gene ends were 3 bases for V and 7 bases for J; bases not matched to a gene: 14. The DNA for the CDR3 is TGTGCCAGCAGTGACCCCGGTGGGACAGGCACTAGGGAGCAGTACTTC. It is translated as CASSDPGGTGTREQYF.

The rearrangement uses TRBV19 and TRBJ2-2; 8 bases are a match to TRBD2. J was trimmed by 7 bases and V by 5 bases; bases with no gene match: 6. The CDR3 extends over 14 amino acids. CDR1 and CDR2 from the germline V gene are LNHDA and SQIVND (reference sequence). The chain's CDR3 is CASSPGGMVGELFF. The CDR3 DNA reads TGTGCCAGTAGTCCGGGGGGGATGGTCGGGGAGCTGTTTTTT.

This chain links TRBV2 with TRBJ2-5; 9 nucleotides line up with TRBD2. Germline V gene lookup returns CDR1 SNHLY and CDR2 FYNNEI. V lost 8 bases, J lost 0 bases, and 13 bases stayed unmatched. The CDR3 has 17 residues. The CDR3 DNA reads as TGTGCCAGCTCGCAGGGTCTGAGCGGGAGGTACCAAGAGACCCAGTACTTC. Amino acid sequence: CASSQGLSGRYQETQYF.